This TCR beta chain was profiled in a study of response to subunit inactivated influenza vaccine (dated by TCRdb to the late 2010s). Study-wide context: Deep quantitative profiling of the T cell receptor repertoire was used in the study to follow responses to a trivalent subunit inactivated influenza vaccine.

Summary of the overall study and its limitations: The authors suggested that each seasonal influenza vaccination may recruit only a limited number of new T cells.

From a lookup of the germline V gene, CDR1 and CDR2 are SGHAT and FQNNGV. The germline ends are 10 bases apart after V is trimmed by 1 base and J by 0 bases. From the cysteine up to the phenylalanine, the CDR3 has a length of 15 residues. The retained sequence is limited to the CDR3, 45 bases, with the frame set at the first base. This clonotype was counted at least ten times. What this receptor recognizes is not known. Within one base of it there is no much larger clone, and no base qualities were kept. Library preparation was by RT-PCR. Sequencer: Illumina HiSeq 2500. In TCRdb, the public reads were trimmed at Q25 with fastp and aligned with MiXCR, with productive beta chains retained. For every CDR3 protein sequence, its rows merge into one entry that carries the most common genes and DNA. The sample table shows 700,000 to 800,000 distinct CDR3 sequences, and 15% to 20% are seen once. The ten largest account for about a tenth of the sample.

Sequenced here: PBMCs from blood, sampled around 5 days after vaccination. The clonotype originates from a man between 45 and 60 years old who received an inactivated influenza vaccine. Donor details come from another sample of the same person, matched by shared clones. The rearrangement joined TRBV11-2 to TRBJ2-7; the D element might be TRBD1 or TRBD2, as each aligns at 6 bases. The bases read TGTGCCAGCAGCTTAGCCGGGGGCCGCTCCTACGAGCAGTACTTC. This codes for CASSLAGGRSYEQYF.